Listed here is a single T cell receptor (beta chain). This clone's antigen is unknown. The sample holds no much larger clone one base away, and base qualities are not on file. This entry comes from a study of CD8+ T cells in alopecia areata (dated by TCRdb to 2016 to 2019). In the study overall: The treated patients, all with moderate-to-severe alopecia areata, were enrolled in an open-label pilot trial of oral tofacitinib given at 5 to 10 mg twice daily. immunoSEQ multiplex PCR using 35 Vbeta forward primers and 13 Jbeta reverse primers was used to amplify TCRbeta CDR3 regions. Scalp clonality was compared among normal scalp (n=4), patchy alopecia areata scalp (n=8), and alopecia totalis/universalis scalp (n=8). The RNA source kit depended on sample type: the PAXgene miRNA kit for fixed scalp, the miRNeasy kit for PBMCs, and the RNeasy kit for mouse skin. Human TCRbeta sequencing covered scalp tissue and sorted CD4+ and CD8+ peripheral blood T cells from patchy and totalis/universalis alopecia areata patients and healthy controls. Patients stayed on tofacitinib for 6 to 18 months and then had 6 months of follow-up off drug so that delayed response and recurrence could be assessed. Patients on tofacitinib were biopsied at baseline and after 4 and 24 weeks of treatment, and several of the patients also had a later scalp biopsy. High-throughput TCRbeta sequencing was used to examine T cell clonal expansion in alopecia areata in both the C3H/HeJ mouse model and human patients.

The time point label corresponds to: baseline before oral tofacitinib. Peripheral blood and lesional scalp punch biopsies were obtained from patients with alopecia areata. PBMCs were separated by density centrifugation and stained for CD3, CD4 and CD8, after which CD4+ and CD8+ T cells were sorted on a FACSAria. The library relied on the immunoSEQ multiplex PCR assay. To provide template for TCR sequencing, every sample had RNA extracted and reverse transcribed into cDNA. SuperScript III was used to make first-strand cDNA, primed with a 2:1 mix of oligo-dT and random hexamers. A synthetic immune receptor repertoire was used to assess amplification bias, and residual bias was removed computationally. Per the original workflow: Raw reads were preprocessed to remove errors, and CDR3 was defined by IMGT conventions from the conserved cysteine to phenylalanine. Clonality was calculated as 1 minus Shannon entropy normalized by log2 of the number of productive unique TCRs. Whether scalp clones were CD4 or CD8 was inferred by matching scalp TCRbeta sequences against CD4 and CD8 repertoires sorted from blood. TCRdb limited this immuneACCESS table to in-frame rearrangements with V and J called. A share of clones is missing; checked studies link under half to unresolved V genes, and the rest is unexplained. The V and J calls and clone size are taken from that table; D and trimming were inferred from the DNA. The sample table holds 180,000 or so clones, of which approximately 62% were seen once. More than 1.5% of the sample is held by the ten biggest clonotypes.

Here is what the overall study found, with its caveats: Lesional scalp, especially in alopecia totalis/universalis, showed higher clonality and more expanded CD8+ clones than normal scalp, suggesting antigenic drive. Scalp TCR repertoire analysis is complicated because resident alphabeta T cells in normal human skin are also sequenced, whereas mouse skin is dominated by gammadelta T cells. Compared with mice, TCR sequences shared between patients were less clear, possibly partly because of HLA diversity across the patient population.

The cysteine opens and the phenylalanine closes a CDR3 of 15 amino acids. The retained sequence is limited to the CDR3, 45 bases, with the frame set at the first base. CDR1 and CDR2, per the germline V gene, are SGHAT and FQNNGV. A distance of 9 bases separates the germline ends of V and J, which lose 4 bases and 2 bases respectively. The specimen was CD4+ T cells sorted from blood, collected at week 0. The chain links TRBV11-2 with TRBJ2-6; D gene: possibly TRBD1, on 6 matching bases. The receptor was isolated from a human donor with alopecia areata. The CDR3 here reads CASSYRVAGANVLTF. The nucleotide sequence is TGTGCCAGCAGCTACAGGGTTGCTGGGGCCAACGTCCTGACTTTC.